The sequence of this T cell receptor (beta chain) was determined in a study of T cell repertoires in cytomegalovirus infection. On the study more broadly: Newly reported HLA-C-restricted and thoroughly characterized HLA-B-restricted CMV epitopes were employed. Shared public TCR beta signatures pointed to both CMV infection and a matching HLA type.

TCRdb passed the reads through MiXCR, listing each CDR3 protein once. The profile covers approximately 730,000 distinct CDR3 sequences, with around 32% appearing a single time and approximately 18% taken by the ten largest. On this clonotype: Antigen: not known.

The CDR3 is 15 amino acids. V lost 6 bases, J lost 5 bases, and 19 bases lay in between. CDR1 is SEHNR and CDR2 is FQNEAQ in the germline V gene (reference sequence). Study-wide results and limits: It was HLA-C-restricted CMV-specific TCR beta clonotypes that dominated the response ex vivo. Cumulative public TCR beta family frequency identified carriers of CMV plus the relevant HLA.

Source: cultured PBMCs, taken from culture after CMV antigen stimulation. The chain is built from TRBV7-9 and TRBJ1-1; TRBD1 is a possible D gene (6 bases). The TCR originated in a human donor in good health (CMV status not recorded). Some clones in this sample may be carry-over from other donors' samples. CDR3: CASSEIRGGETEAFF. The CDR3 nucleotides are TGTGCCAGCAGTGAAATCAGGGGAGGAGAAACTGAAGCTTTCTTT. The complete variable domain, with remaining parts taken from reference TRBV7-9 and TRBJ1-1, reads DTGVSQNPRHKITKRGQNVTFRCDPISEHNRLYWYRQTLGQGPEFLTYFQNEAQLEKSRLLSDRFSAERPKGSFSTLEIQRTEQGDSAMYLCASSEIRGGETEAFFGQGTRLTVV.